The 26 T cell receptor beta chains in this list originate from one sample, sequenced in a study of CD8 T cells in Susac syndrome. Random-hexamer reverse transcription was applied to roughly 0.5 to 1 ug RNA. Each CDR3 protein is one row after TCRdb ran MiXCR on the immunoSEQ multiplex PCR reads. This table has about 250,000 distinct CDR3 sequences, over 85% appearing once. The sequencing input was CD4+ T cells from PBMCs. These receptors were taken from a human donor with multiple sclerosis.

The rearrangement links TRBV24-1 to TRBJ2-5; 10 bases line up with TRBD1. Germline loops: CDR1 KGHDR, CDR2 SFDVKD. With V trimmed by 4 bases and J by 5 bases, 9 bases remained unmatched. The CDR3 covers 16 residues. CDR3 in amino acids: CATSDPGQGGWETQYF. The CDR3 region has the DNA TGTGCCACCAGTGACCCAGGACAGGGGGGTTGGGAGACCCAGTACTTC.

The rearrangement uses TRBV29-1 and TRBJ1-2; TRBD1 might be the D (5 bases). CDR3 length: 12 residues. V was clipped by 3 bases and J by 5 bases, with 10 bases between them. Germline assignment: CDR1 SQVTM and CDR2 ANQGSEA. CDR3 nucleotide sequence: TGCAGCGTTGAGCGGGGACGGTATGGCTACACCTTC. Translation gives CSVERGRYGYTF.

This chain joins TRBV7-6 and TRBJ2-3, with a weak D call TRBD1 (5 bases). Germline assignment: CDR1 SGHVS and CDR2 FNYEAQ. V shed 0 bases and J shed 4 bases, with 8 bases lying between them. This CDR3 region has 14 residues. CDR3 residues: CASSLATGSDTQYF. CDR3 in DNA: TGTGCCAGCAGCTTAGCAACAGGCTCAGATACGCAGTATTTT.

The chain joins TRBV3-1 to TRBJ2-4; D gene ambiguous. V lost 1 base to trimming and J lost 7 bases, with 8 bases between them. Germline CDR1 is LGHDT and CDR2 is YNNKEL (reference sequence). CDR3 length: 13 residues. CDR3: CASSQAGRNIQYF. As DNA, the CDR3 is TGTGCCAGCAGCCAAGCGGGCCGGAACATTCAGTACTTC.

CDR3 in amino acids: CASSLEGGTRAMNTEAFF. The CDR3 region has the DNA TGTGCCAGCAGCTTAGAGGGCGGGACCCGGGCTATGAACACTGAAGCTTTCTTT. The chain carries TRBV7-8 and TRBJ1-1; tentatively, D is TRBD1 (5 bases). The CDR3 is made up of 18 amino acids. Germline CDR1 and CDR2: SGHVS and FQNEAQ. Trimming took off 1 base at V and 0 bases at J, with 18 bases between the two ends.

This clonotype appeared once. This chain connects TRBV28 to TRBJ2-7; D is possibly TRBD1 (6 bases). Per the germline V gene, CDR1 is MDHEN and CDR2 is SYDVKM. The CDR3 length is 14 residues. With 8 bases removed from V and 3 bases from J, the gap between germline ends came to 17 bases. CDR3 amino acids: CASCCGQGHYEQYF. For the CDR3, the DNA is TGTGCCAGCTGTTGCGGGCAGGGACACTACGAGCAGTACTTC. The full variable domain, with the rest looked up from reference TRBV28 and TRBJ2-7, is DVKVTQSSRYLVKRTGEKVFLECVQDMDHENMFWYRQDPGLGLRLIYFSYDVKMKEKGDIPEGYSVSREKKERFSLILESASTNQTSMYLCASCCGQGHYEQYFGPGTRLTVT.

This chain links TRBV24-1 with TRBJ2-1; TRBD1 aligns across 9 bases. CDR1 is KGHDR, CDR2 SFDVKD, per germline. V dropped 4 bases and J dropped 6; count of bases not matched to a gene: 9. The CDR3 covers 16 residues. In nucleotides, the CDR3 is TGTGCCACCAGTGAAAGAGGACAGGGGCTGGGCAATGAGCAGTTCTTC. Residues: CATSERGQGLGNEQFF.

The rearrangement joins TRBV12-3 or TRBV12-4 to TRBJ2-7; D might be TRBD1 or TRBD2, each matching 5 bases. The CDR3 consists of 13 residues. Between the trimmed V and J ends, which lost 3 bases and 4 bases, there was a span of 10 bases. Here the CDR3 DNA reads TGTGCCAGCAGTTTGGGGACCCTTTACGAGCAGTACTTC. It is translated as CASSLGTLYEQYF.

The V call is TRBV7-8, the J call TRBJ2-7; 7 bases agree with TRBD2. The CDR3 spans 13 residues. V trimming: 8 bases; J trimming: 2 bases; junction bases outside the gene matches: 6. Germline CDR1 SGHVS, CDR2 FQNEAQ. Here the CDR3 reads CASRDLAAYEQYV. CDR3 sequence (DNA): TGTGCCAGCCGGGATCTAGCGGCCTACGAGCAGTACGTC.

This chain connects TRBV20-1 to TRBJ1-1; D uncertain. This CDR3 is built from 14 residues. CDR1 and CDR2 (germline): DFQATT, SNEGSKA (reference sequence). Trimming stripped 0 bases from V and 1 base from J, with 9 bases between. The CDR3 DNA is TGCAGTGCTAGAGACGGGATCTCGAACACTGAAGCTTTCTTT. Residues: CSARDGISNTEAFF.

The gene calls are TRBV24-1 and TRBJ2-5, with D possibly matching TRBD1 (6 bases). Trimming cost V 1 base and J 2 bases, with 16 bases left between them. Per the germline V gene, CDR1 is KGHDR and CDR2 is SFDVKD. The CDR3 runs 17 residues. CDR3 sequence: CATSDFNGRGRQETQYF. CDR3 nucleotide sequence: TGTGCCACCAGTGATTTTAATGGCAGGGGAAGACAAGAGACCCAGTACTTC.

This clonotype was detected a few times. CDR3 region: CASSQGLVAGGLEQYV. The CDR3 DNA is TGTGCCAGCAGCCAAGGGTTGGTAGCGGGAGGTCTCGAGCAGTACGTC. V is TRBV3-1 and J is TRBJ2-7; 10 bases are shared with TRBD2. V dropped 1 base and J dropped 6; count of bases not matched to a gene: 9. From germline, CDR1 is LGHDT and CDR2 YNNKEL (reference sequence). CDR3 size: 16 residues.

The chain couples TRBV6-5 to TRBJ2-7, with TRBD2 identical over 10 bases. Unmatched junction bases numbered 3, after V lost 6 bases and J lost 1 base. The CDR3 loop spans 14 amino acids. Germline CDR1 and CDR2: MNHEY and SVGAGI. The CDR3 sequence is CASSRAGGSYEQYV. CDR3 sequence (DNA): TGTGCCAGCAGCCGAGCGGGGGGGTCCTACGAGCAGTACGTC.

The chain combines TRBV4-2 with TRBJ1-6; D remains unclear. The CDR3 contains 17 residues. Between the trimmed V and J ends, which lost 0 bases and 5 bases, there was a span of 14 bases. The germline V gene encodes CDR1 LGHNA and CDR2 YNFKEQ. This chain's CDR3 is CASSQDEGSVNNSPLHF. The CDR3 DNA is TGTGCCAGCAGCCAAGATGAAGGTTCTGTGAATAATTCACCCCTCCACTTT.

The V and J genes are TRBV20-1 and TRBJ1-1; D gene unclear. V lost 4 bases and J 2 bases, leaving 26 bases between the germline ends. CDR1 is DFQATT and CDR2 is SNEGSKA in the germline V gene (reference sequence). This CDR3 contains 18 residues. The CDR3 bases are TGCAGTGCTATTCCCGGTAGTGAGAGGTGGGGATCTAACACTGAAGCTTTCTTT. Translating it yields CSAIPGSERWGSNTEAFF.

The V call is TRBV5-1, the J call TRBJ1-2, with D unclear. There are 13 residues in the CDR3. Germline CDR1 and CDR2: SGHRS and YFSETQ. Trimming took off 7 bases at V and 0 bases at J, with 10 bases between the two ends. The CDR3 is CASRLETNYGYTF. The CDR3 coding sequence is TGCGCCAGCCGACTCGAGACTAACTATGGCTACACCTTC.

In DNA form, the CDR3 reads TGTGCCATCAGAAGTTCGGGGGGTGAGCAGTTCTTC. It codes for CAIRSSGGEQFF. This chain joins TRBV10-3 and TRBJ2-1, with 7 nucleotides matching TRBD2. V was pared by 6 bases and J by 9 bases, with 5 bases of the junction left unmatched. There are 12 residues in the CDR3. The V gene's germline CDR1 is ENHRY and CDR2 SYGVKD.

This clonotype was counted a few times. The J gene is TRBJ1-5, the V gene TRBV30; D not resolved. This CDR3 is built from 13 residues. Germline V gene lookup returns CDR1 GTSNPN and CDR2 SVGIG (reference sequence). Trimming left V 1 base short and J 0 bases short, with 4 bases between. CDR3 sequence reads: CAWSDGSNQPQHF. The CDR3 DNA reads TGTGCCTGGAGTGACGGTAGCAATCAGCCCCAGCATTTT.

The chain joins TRBV11-2 to TRBJ2-5, with TRBD1 matching 7 bases. The germline CDR1 and CDR2 sequences are SGHAT and FQNNGV. The CDR3 consists of 18 residues. With V trimmed by 0 bases and J by 5 bases, 15 bases remained unmatched. The CDR3 loop reads CASSLDPRGQLPYETQYF. DNA for the CDR3: TGTGCCAGCAGCTTAGATCCTCGGGGACAGCTCCCATATGAGACCCAGTACTTC.

V and J are TRBV6-1 and TRBJ2-5, with 10 positions matching TRBD2. The CDR3 runs to 17 residues. Looked up from germline, CDR1 is MNHNS and CDR2 is SASEGT. Trimming removed 4 bases from V and 2 bases from J; junction bases left unmatched: 10. The CDR3 coding sequence is TGTGCCAGCAGTGTGCTAGCGGGGGCCGCCATACAAGAGACCCAGTACTTC. Translation gives CASSVLAGAAIQETQYF.

This clonotype turned up a few times. The chain combines TRBV24-1 with TRBJ2-5; D might be TRBD1 (6 bases). The CDR3 spans 15 residues. From germline, CDR1 is KGHDR and CDR2 SFDVKD. With 4 bases removed from V and 6 bases from J, the gap between germline ends came to 17 bases. The CDR3 reads CATSDGTPALKTQYF. CDR3 nucleotides: TGTGCCACCAGTGACGGGACACCGGCTTTGAAGACCCAGTACTTC.

V usage is TRBV20-1 and J usage is TRBJ2-2; D may be TRBD1 (6 bases). The germline gives CDR1 DFQATT, CDR2 SNEGSKA (reference sequence). The V and J ends lost 2 bases and 3 bases respectively, with 10 bases between them. The CDR3 covers 14 residues. CDR3 loop: CSARQGWDTGELFF. DNA for the CDR3: TGCAGTGCTAGACAGGGGTGGGACACCGGGGAGCTGTTTTTT.

J is TRBJ2-4 and V is TRBV12-3 or TRBV12-4; D is tentatively TRBD1 or TRBD2 (5 bases each). The CDR3 is 18 amino acids. With 7 bases removed from V and 0 bases from J, the gap between germline ends came to 22 bases. The CDR3 spells CASTSPGTDTIAKNIQYF. The CDR3 region has the DNA TGTGCCAGCACCTCTCCCGGGACCGATACAATAGCCAAAAACATTCAGTACTTC.

The rearrangement uses TRBV7-9 and TRBJ2-1; D remains unclear. Per germline, CDR1 SEHNR and CDR2 FQNEAQ (reference sequence). The CDR3 length is 12 residues. Trimming removed 5 bases at V and 2 bases at J, with 4 bases between. CDR3 residues: CASSPTYNEQFF. CDR3 nucleotide sequence: TGTGCCAGCAGCCCCACCTACAATGAGCAGTTCTTC.

This sequence joins TRBV3-1 and TRBJ2-1, with D perhaps assigned TRBD1 or TRBD2 (5 bases each). Deletions cut 6 bases from V and 10 bases from J, with 19 bases between. The CDR3 has 14 amino acids. Germline CDR1 reads LGHDT; CDR2 reads YNNKEL (reference sequence). CDR3 amino acids: CASSSTPGPGEQFF. CDR3 DNA: TGTGCCAGCAGTTCAACTCCGGGACCAGGGGAGCAGTTCTTC.

The chain couples TRBV5-1 to TRBJ2-1; D might be TRBD1 (6 bases). The germline CDR1 and CDR2 sequences are SGHRS and YFSETQ. CDR3 length: 14 residues. V gave up 4 bases and J gave up 4 bases, with 12 bases separating them. The CDR3 bases are TGCGCCAGCAGCCTGGGACAAGAATACAATGAGCAGTTCTTC. Its translation: CASSLGQEYNEQFF.